Reported below is one T cell receptor beta chain. Trimming pared 2 bases from V and 2 bases from J, leaving 12 bases between. Germline CDR1 reads SEHNR; CDR2 reads FQNEAQ (reference sequence). This CDR3 is 15 amino acids long. These data originate in a study of blood T cell repertoires in COVID-19. Some clones are missing from TCRdb's copy, which holds only in-frame ones; the method was immunoSEQ multiplex PCR. The data show about 270,000 clones, with approximately 85% seen just once and around 10% held by the top ten. The receptor comes from a woman aged 45-59 years with acute COVID-19. The V gene is TRBV7-9, the J gene TRBJ2-5; the D gene is possibly TRBD1 (5 bases). The sample consisted of PBMCs or T cells enriched from blood (not recorded which). The CDR3 loop is CASSLNKQGQETQYF. CDR3 coding DNA: TGTGCCAGCAGCTTAAATAAGCAGGGACAAGAGACCCAGTACTTC.